This record covers a single T cell receptor (beta chain). Its antigen is not known. TCRdb keeps only in-frame clones here, not all; method: immunoSEQ multiplex PCR. This table has roughly 40,000 clones, 65% to 70% appearing once. V was trimmed by 2 bases and J by 4 bases, leaving 8 bases between them. Looked up from germline, CDR1 is MNHEY and CDR2 is SVGAGI. The CDR3 extends over 13 amino acids. These data belong to a study of vaccination effects on CD4 cells after COVID-19. Having been cultured for less than 13 days, the cells underwent CD4+ T cell isolation. The source was CD4+ T cells from PBMCs cultured without peptide, collected before COVID-19 vaccination. The origin of this receptor is a human donor who received a COVID-19 vaccine. The V and J genes are TRBV6-5 and TRBJ1-2; no reliable D call. This CDR3 reads CASSYNYLYGYTF. CDR3 bases: TGTGCCAGCAGTTACAACTATCTCTATGGCTACACCTTC.